This T cell receptor beta chain was identified in a study of T cell responses to AZD1222 COVID-19 vaccine. CDR3 length: 16 amino acids. V was clipped by 4 bases and J by 5 bases; unmatched bases: 9. The protocol was immunoSEQ multiplex PCR, while the TCRdb copy is restricted to in-frame clones and leaves out a portion. This sample has some 170,000 clones, with 75% to 90% found just once. The starting material was peripheral blood, obtained 28 days after the second dose of the MenACWY control vaccine. This chain uses TRBV23-1 with TRBJ2-2, with TRBD1 matching 8 bases. TRBV23-1 is known as an ORF, though its function is uncertain. This clonotype originated in an adult who received the MenACWY meningococcal vaccine as a control. Here the CDR3 reads CASSPDRARTTGELFF. Here the CDR3 DNA reads TGCGCCAGCAGTCCGGACAGGGCAAGAACTACCGGGGAGCTGTTTTTT.